Below, 27 T cell receptor beta chains from the same sample are listed, as sequenced in a study of low-dose radiotherapy and immunotherapy resistance in tumors. Primers used for first-strand cDNA, a TRAV- and TRBV-specific set, covered both alpha and beta chains. Amplification of TCRs used a constant-region primer and V-primer adapter for roughly 22 PCR cycles. MiXCR, applied by TCRdb to the reads, yields one record per CDR3 protein. The table records about 12,000 distinct CDR3 sequences, around 74% of them present only once. Source of these receptors: a human donor with advanced metastatic prostate, ovarian, gallbladder or colorectal cancer (not recorded which). This table probably holds off-target reads from a library built for another chain.

Only one count was recorded for this clonotype. The chain uses TRBV5-1 and TRBJ2-1; 11 bases align to TRBD2. CDR1 is SGHRS, CDR2 YFSETQ, per germline. Trimming at V came to 0 bases and at J to 6 bases, leaving 2 bases not matched to a gene. CDR3 length: 15 residues. The CDR3 region is CASSLVTSGGNEQFF. CDR3 in DNA: TGCGCCAGCAGCTTGGTTACTAGCGGGGGCAATGAGCAGTTCTTC.

The chain employs TRBV28 and TRBJ1-6, with D perhaps TRBD1 (5 bases). V lost 8 bases and J 6 bases, leaving 17 bases between the germline ends. Germline loops: CDR1 MDHEN, CDR2 SYDVKM. The CDR3 is 15 amino acids. The CDR3 sequence is CASLRNGGGNSPLHF. The DNA for the CDR3 is TGTGCCAGCCTCCGAAACGGGGGGGGTAATTCACCCCTCCACTTT. Filled out from reference TRBV28 and TRBJ1-6, the complete variable domain reads DVKVTQSSRYLVKRTGEKVFLECVQDMDHENMFWYRQDPGLGLRLIYFSYDVKMKEKGDIPEGYSVSREKKERFSLILESASTNQTSMYLCASLRNGGGNSPLHFGNGTRLTVT.

V and J are TRBV28 and TRBJ1-1; tentative D call: TRBD1 (5 bases). CDR1 and CDR2 (germline): MDHEN, SYDVKM. This CDR3 region has 15 residues. With 3 bases removed from V and 1 base from J, the gap between germline ends came to 12 bases. The CDR3 region has the DNA TGTGCCAGCAGTTTCGGGGACCGCCCGAACACTGAAGCTTTCTTT. Protein sequence: CASSFGDRPNTEAFF.

The CDR3, as DNA: TGTGCCAGCATTCGAGCGGTAGGGAACACCGGGGAGCTGTTTTTT. It specifies CASIRAVGNTGELFF. The chain employs TRBV6-1 and TRBJ2-2; tentatively, D is TRBD2 (5 bases). CDR3 size: 15 residues. CDR1 is MNHNS, CDR2 SASEGT, per germline. Trimming took 7 bases from V and 1 from J, leaving 13 bases between them.

The genes are TRBV5-4 and TRBJ2-1; TRBD2 matches at 8 bases. J gave up 0 bases and V 4 bases, and 3 bases lay outside the gene matches. The V gene's germline CDR1 is SGHNT and CDR2 YYREEE (reference sequence). The CDR3 extends over 15 amino acids. In nucleotides, the CDR3 is TGTGCCAGCAGCGCCAGCGGGAGCTCCTACAATGAGCAGTTCTTC. Protein product: CASSASGSSYNEQFF.

This rearrangement joins TRBV7-6 to TRBJ2-1; no clear D. V shed 5 bases and J shed 4 bases, with 12 bases lying between them. The germline CDR1 and CDR2 sequences are SGHVS and FNYEAQ. The CDR3 length is 14 residues. CDR3 in amino acids: CASSRPVGYNEQFF. The CDR3 nucleotides are TGTGCCAGCAGCCGGCCAGTTGGGTACAATGAGCAGTTCTTC. The full variable domain, its missing parts supplied by reference TRBV7-6 and TRBJ2-1, is GAGVSQSPRYKVTKRGQDVALRCDPISGHVSLYWYRQALGQGPEFLTYFNYEAQQDKSGLPNDRFSAERPEGSISTLTIQRTEQRDSAMYRCASSRPVGYNEQFFGPGTRLTVL.

The J gene is TRBJ2-3, the V gene TRBV29-1; 16 bases are shared with TRBD2. Losses at the gene ends were 6 bases for V and 1 base for J; bases not matched to a gene: 4. Germline V lookup: CDR1 SQVTM, CDR2 ANQGSEA. CDR3 length: 16 amino acids. The CDR3 here is CSVAGTSGRGTDTQYF. In DNA form, the CDR3 reads TGCAGCGTAGCCGGGACTAGCGGGAGGGGCACAGATACGCAGTATTTT.

This chain uses TRBV7-2 with TRBJ2-1, with D perhaps matching TRBD2 (5 bases). The CDR3 sequence is 12 residues long. CDR1 is SGHTA and CDR2 is FQGNSA in the germline V gene. V gave up 4 bases and J gave up 12 bases, with 13 bases separating them. The CDR3 DNA sequence: TGTGCCAGCAGCTCTCGGACTGCGGGGCAGTTCTTC. This encodes CASSSRTAGQFF.

The chain couples TRBV7-8 to TRBJ2-3, with D possibly being TRBD2 (6 bases). The CDR3 runs to 16 residues. V lost 0 bases and J lost 0, with 10 bases in between. Germline V gives CDR1 SGHVS, CDR2 FQNEAQ. The CDR3 DNA is TGTGCCAGCAGCTTAGCTGCGGGACCAAGCACAGATACGCAGTATTTT. It yields the protein CASSLAAGPSTDTQYF.

The chain couples TRBV6-2 or TRBV6-3 to TRBJ2-5; D remains unclear. The CDR3 covers 12 residues. V lost 2 bases, J lost 2 bases, and 3 bases lay in between. CDR1 and CDR2 (germline): MNHEY, SVGEGT. In nucleotides, the CDR3 is TGTGCCAGCAGTTACGGACAAGAGACCCAGTACTTC. Protein sequence: CASSYGQETQYF.

The rearrangement links TRBV24-1 to TRBJ2-1, with D perhaps matching TRBD2 (6 bases). Trimming took 3 bases from V and 13 from J, leaving 15 bases between them. Germline V CDR1 and CDR2: KGHDR, SFDVKD. The CDR3 totals 13 residues. The DNA of the CDR3 is TGTGCCACCAGTGATACGGGACTCCCCTATCAGTTCTTC. It is translated as CATSDTGLPYQFF.

The rearrangement joins TRBV11-2 to TRBJ1-2; tentative D call: TRBD1 (5 bases). CDR1 is SGHAT, CDR2 FQNNGV, per germline. V lost 6 bases, J lost 0 bases, and 20 bases lay in between. The CDR3 length is 17 residues. The CDR3 loop reads CASRGTARGNANYGYTF. The CDR3 DNA is TGTGCCAGCAGAGGGACCGCCCGGGGCAACGCTAACTATGGCTACACCTTC.

The V and J genes are TRBV5-6 and TRBJ2-7; D is possibly TRBD1 or TRBD2 (5 bases each). The CDR3 is made up of 16 amino acids. Deletions cut 3 bases from V and 5 bases from J, with 21 bases between. Germline V gene lookup returns CDR1 SGHDT and CDR2 YYEEEE. The DNA for the CDR3 is TGTGCCAGCAGCTGGATGGGGACCCACAACGGGGACGAGCAGTACTTC. The encoded protein is CASSWMGTHNGDEQYF.

CDR3 DNA: TGTGCCAGTGGGACAGGCGATTCACCCCTCCACTTT. It encodes CASGTGDSPLHF. The chain couples TRBV19 to TRBJ1-6; 8 positions agree with TRBD1. The CDR3 consists of 12 residues. Unmatched junction bases numbered 2, after V lost 8 bases and J lost 8 bases. The germline CDR1 and CDR2 sequences are LNHDA and SQIVND (reference sequence).

The chain recombines TRBV29-1 with TRBJ2-7; TRBD2 might be the D (5 bases). In germline, CDR1 is SQVTM, CDR2 ANQGSEA. This CDR3 is built from 11 residues. The V end lost 6 bases, the J end lost 0 bases, and 6 bases lay between the germline ends. CDR3 residues: CSVGSSYEQYF. The CDR3 coding sequence is TGCAGCGTGGGGAGCTCCTACGAGCAGTACTTC.

A note on this clonotype: An end of the junction does not agree with germline; a read error may underlie this. V usage is TRBV6-2 or TRBV6-3 and J usage is TRBJ1-2; 11 bases are a match to TRBD1. CDR3 length: 14 residues. Germline V lookup: CDR1 MNHEY, CDR2 SVGEGT. CDR3 sequence: CAGSQGQGAGGYTF. The CDR3 nucleotides are TGTGCCGGCAGTCAAGGACAGGGGGCCGGTGGCTACACCTTC.

This clonotype was counted a few times. The CDR3 reads CASSGDRVRYGYTF. DNA of the CDR3: TGTGCCAGCAGCGGGGACAGGGTGAGGTATGGCTACACCTTC. This chain links TRBV9 with TRBJ1-2, with 9 bases aligning to TRBD1. V lost 3 bases to trimming and J lost 5 bases; unmatched junction nucleotides: 5. Germline lookup yields CDR1 SGDLS and CDR2 YYNGEE. CDR3 length: 14 residues.

With respect to this clonotype: The junction and the germline gene differ at one end; a read error may be behind it. The chain combines TRBV5-8 with TRBJ2-3; TRBD2 matches at 7 bases. This CDR3 has 14 amino acids. Germline-derived CDR1 and CDR2 are SGHTS and YDEGEE. The CDR3 sequence: CVSGAWGTTDTQYF. In DNA, the CDR3 is TGTGTCAGCGGGGCATGGGGGACCACAGATACGCAGTATTTT. The variable domain in full, completed from reference TRBV5-8 and TRBJ2-3, reads EAGVTQSPTHLIKTRGQQATLRCSPISGHTSVYWYQQALGLGLQFLLWYDEGEERNRGNFPPRFSGRQFPNYSSELNVNALELEDSALYLCVSGAWGTTDTQYFGPGTRLTVL.

The CDR3 here is CASTPGGEQYF. CDR3 DNA: TGTGCCAGCACCCCAGGGGGGGAGCAGTACTTC. The genes are TRBV2 and TRBJ2-7, with TRBD1 as a possible D gene (7 bases). V gave up 7 bases and J gave up 7 bases, with 11 bases separating them. There are 11 residues in the CDR3. Germline-derived CDR1 and CDR2 are SNHLY and FYNNEI.

This clonotype has just a few counts. The chain joins TRBV20-1 to TRBJ2-4, with TRBD2 as a possible D gene (6 bases). Trimming stripped 3 bases from V and 4 bases from J, with 10 bases between. This CDR3 spans 13 amino acids. Germline V gene lookup returns CDR1 DFQATT and CDR2 SNEGSKA (reference sequence). CDR3 protein: CSASGGAKNIQYF. The CDR3 nucleotides read TGCAGTGCTAGCGGCGGGGCAAAAAACATTCAGTACTTC.

The chain recombines TRBV6-2 or TRBV6-3 with TRBJ1-4; D might be TRBD1 (6 bases). Trimming took off 5 bases at V and 1 base at J, with 14 bases between the two ends. CDR1 is MNHEY and CDR2 is SVGEGT in the germline V gene. The CDR3 spans 16 residues. CDR3 bases: TGTGCCAGCAGTACCGAACAGGGACGAACTAATGAAAAACTGTTTTTT. It yields the protein CASSTEQGRTNEKLFF.

A word on this clonotype: It is likely a read error, because the conserved phenylalanine at the end of the CDR3 is missing. The chain has TRBV28 and TRBJ1-2; D is ambiguous. V was clipped by 8 bases and J by 5 bases, with 27 bases between them. The germline CDR1 and CDR2 sequences are MDHEN and SYDVKM. The CDR3 covers 17 residues. CDR3 protein: CASATPEEISGGYGYTL. The DNA of the CDR3 is TGTGCCAGCGCGACACCCGAGGAGATCTCGGGTGGGTATGGCTACACCTTA.

This clonotype appeared once. The V and J genes are TRBV11-3 and TRBJ2-3; 10 positions agree with TRBD2. The CDR3 runs to 16 residues. Trimming cost V 5 bases and J 1 base; bases outside gene matches: 6. Germline CDR1 is SGHNT and CDR2 is YENEEA. CDR3 region: CASSEASGRGTDTQYF. The CDR3 bases are TGTGCCAGCAGCGAAGCTAGCGGGAGAGGCACAGATACGCAGTATTTT.

The sample holds one count of this clonotype. The rearrangement uses TRBV3-1 and TRBJ1-5; D might be TRBD1 (6 bases). CDR3 length: 17 residues. Germline CDR1 is LGHDT and CDR2 is YNNKEL (reference sequence). V lost 3 bases and J lost 6, with 21 bases in between. The CDR3 DNA is TGTGCCAGCAGCCAGGGATTGGGGGCAGGGTCTTCTCAGCCCCAGCATTTT. It is translated as CASSQGLGAGSSQPQHF.

This clonotype was recorded a few times. The chain links TRBV14 to TRBJ2-5, with D possibly TRBD1 on 7 matching bases. This CDR3 is 15 amino acids long. V shed 4 bases and J shed 2 bases, with 14 bases lying between them. Looked up from germline, CDR1 is SGHDN and CDR2 is FVKESK. The CDR3: CASSLRGVVQETQYF. Here the CDR3 DNA reads TGTGCCAGCAGCCTCAGGGGGGTCGTACAAGAGACCCAGTACTTC.

The V and J genes are TRBV2 and TRBJ1-1, with D tentatively TRBD1 (5 bases). Trimming stripped 6 bases from V and 4 bases from J, with 12 bases between. Germline V gene lookup returns CDR1 SNHLY and CDR2 FYNNEI. The CDR3 length is 13 residues. CDR3 bases: TGTGCCAGCAGCCCTGAAAGGGGCACTGAAGCTTTCTTT. Translating it yields CASSPERGTEAFF.

The chain is built from TRBV5-1 and TRBJ2-1, with TRBD2 matching over 7 bases. Unmatched junction bases numbered 6, after V lost 6 bases and J lost 0 bases. CDR1 is SGHRS and CDR2 is YFSETQ in the germline V gene. This CDR3 has 15 amino acids. The CDR3 bases are TGCGCCAGCAACATGGGAGGGGCCTCCTACAATGAGCAGTTCTTC. Translating gives CASNMGGASYNEQFF.